This is a list of T cell receptor beta chains from one sample in a study of siplizumab effects on memory and regulatory T cells. TCRdb keeps only in-frame clones here, not all; method: immunoSEQ multiplex PCR. The sample has 95,000 to 130,000 clones; about 95% are singletons. What was sequenced was non-Treg CD4+ T cells sorted from blood. These receptors were collected from a human donor in good health. CDR3s include the opening cysteine and the closing phenylalanine or tryptophan. The D gene is left open where the match is weak. Expanded clones get a size class; other rows say once, few or many, or leave the size out.

CDR3: CASSYRGQTQETQYF; DNA: TGTGCCAGCAGTTACCGGGGGCAAACCCAAGAGACCCAGTACTTC; J: TRBJ2-5; V: TRBV6-5; D: -; size: -
CDR3: CASSLERGGNTIYF; DNA: TGCGCCAGCAGCTTGGAACGGGGTGGAAACACCATATATTTT; J: TRBJ1-3; V: TRBV5-1; D: -; size: few
CDR3: CASSSYMGQGHEQYF; DNA: TGTGCCAGCAGCTCCTACATGGGACAGGGTCACGAGCAGTACTTC; J: TRBJ2-7; V: TRBV7-2; D: TRBD1; size: -
CDR3: CASGRAYEQYF; DNA: TGTGCCAGCGGCAGGGCCTACGAGCAGTACTTC; J: TRBJ2-7; V: TRBV19; D: -; size: -
CDR3: CASTVAAGTEAFF; DNA: TGTGCCAGTACGGTAGCCGCGGGGACTGAAGCTTTCTTT; J: TRBJ1-1; V: TRBV19; D: -; size: -
CDR3: CASWDVRGPKVSPLHF; DNA: TGCGCCAGCTGGGACGTCAGGGGTCCTAAGGTTTCACCCCTCCACTTT; J: TRBJ1-6; V: TRBV10-2; D: -; size: -
CDR3: CASSTTGGGREKLFF; DNA: TGTGCCAGTAGTACAACTGGCGGGGGGCGGGAAAAACTGTTTTTT; J: TRBJ1-4; V: TRBV19; D: -; size: -
CDR3: CASLHSSSGNTIYF; DNA: TGTGCCAGTTTACACTCGTCCTCTGGAAACACCATATATTTT; J: TRBJ1-3; V: TRBV19; D: -; size: -
CDR3: CASSLVGVGAKSSKNIQYF; DNA: TGTGCCAGCAGCTTGGTGGGCGTGGGGGCGAAGTCGTCCAAAAACATTCAGTACTTC; J: TRBJ2-4; V: TRBV5-6; D: -; size: -
CDR3: CASSLHPETQYF; DNA: TGTGCCAGCAGCTTACACCCGGAGACCCAGTACTTC; J: TRBJ2-5; V: TRBV7-8; D: -; size: -
CDR3: CAISATGGQETQYF; DNA: TGTGCCATCAGCGCAACAGGGGGCCAAGAGACCCAGTACTTC; J: TRBJ2-5; V: TRBV10-3; D: TRBD1; size: once
CDR3: CASSYTRVTGELFF; DNA: TGTGCCAGCAGTTACACTAGAGTCACCGGGGAGCTGTTTTTT; J: TRBJ2-2; V: TRBV6-6; D: -; size: once
CDR3: CASSPGPPSGRFVASEQYF; DNA: TGCGCCAGCAGCCCCGGGCCCCCTAGCGGGAGATTCGTGGCTTCCGAGCAGTACTTC; J: TRBJ2-7; V: TRBV5-1; D: TRBD2; size: -
CDR3: CSLRVDGTNVLTF; DNA: TGCAGCCTCCGGGTCGATGGGACCAACGTCCTGACTTTC; J: TRBJ2-6; V: TRBV29-1; D: -; size: -
CDR3: CASSEAVYSSGELFF; DNA: TGTGCCAGCAGTGAAGCGGTGTATTCTTCCGGGGAGCTGTTTTTT; J: TRBJ2-2; V: TRBV6-1; D: -; size: -
CDR3: CASSVAGSDGYTF; DNA: TGCGCCAGCAGTGTTGCAGGGAGTGATGGCTACACCTTC; J: TRBJ1-2; V: TRBV10-2; D: -; size: -
CDR3: CASGFGTYNEQFF; DNA: TGTGCTAGTGGTTTCGGCACCTACAATGAGCAGTTCTTC; J: TRBJ2-1; V: TRBV12-5; D: -; size: -
CDR3: CASSIREPSNQPQHF; DNA: TGTGCCAGTAGTATCCGGGAACCTAGCAATCAGCCCCAGCATTTT; J: TRBJ1-5; V: TRBV19; D: -; size: -
CDR3: CASSLSATTEAFF; DNA: TGTGCCAGCAGTTTGTCAGCAACCACTGAAGCTTTCTTT; J: TRBJ1-1; V: TRBV28; D: -; size: -
CDR3: CAISGRLAGTYEQYF; DNA: TGTGCCATCAGCGGGAGGCTAGCGGGAACCTACGAGCAGTACTTC; J: TRBJ2-7; V: TRBV10-3; D: TRBD2; size: -
CDR3: CASSFDRYNEQFF; DNA: TGCGCCAGCAGCTTTGACAGATACAATGAGCAGTTCTTC; J: TRBJ2-1; V: TRBV5-1; D: -; size: -
CDR3: CASNLLTGQETQYF; DNA: TGTGCCAGCAACCTTCTGACTGGTCAAGAGACCCAGTACTTC; J: TRBJ2-5; V: TRBV6-5; D: -; size: -
CDR3: CASSPTGGQETQYF; DNA: TGCGCCAGCAGCCCGACAGGGGGCCAAGAGACCCAGTACTTC; J: TRBJ2-5; V: TRBV5-1; D: TRBD1; size: -
CDR3: CASSQSRGPGANVLTF; DNA: TGCGCCAGCAGCCAATCCAGGGGGCCCGGGGCCAACGTCCTGACTTTC; J: TRBJ2-6; V: TRBV4-1; D: TRBD1; size: once
CDR3: CANGGGLDIQYF; DNA: TGTGCCAACGGCGGGGGGTTGGACATTCAGTACTTC; J: TRBJ2-4; V: TRBV21-1; D: -; size: once
CDR3: CASSPLGGGTEAFF; DNA: TGTGCCAGCTCCCCTCTAGGGGGGGGCACTGAAGCTTTCTTT; J: TRBJ1-1; V: TRBV18; D: -; size: -
CDR3: CASSSSGTVTYEQYF; DNA: TGTGCCAGCAGTTCCTCCGGGACCGTCACCTACGAGCAGTACTTC; J: TRBJ2-7; V: TRBV7-2; D: -; size: -
CDR3: CASSLDRGDTQYF; DNA: TGTGCCAGCAGCCTCGACAGGGGAGATACGCAGTATTTT; J: TRBJ2-3; V: TRBV7-7; D: TRBD1; size: -
CDR3: CASSVTGVETQYF; DNA: TGCGCCAGCAGCGTTACAGGGGTAGAGACCCAGTACTTC; J: TRBJ2-5; V: TRBV5-1; D: TRBD1; size: -